The 20 T cell receptor beta chains below were found in one sample sequenced in a study of blood T cell repertoires in COVID-19. The table came from immunoSEQ multiplex PCR; TCRdb's copy has only in-frame clones and leaves some out. The data contain 80,000 to 100,000 clones, 90% of them seen just once; the ten biggest clones take up about 1.7%. The sequenced sample was peripheral blood. The source is a man aged 60-69 years with acute or convalescent COVID-19.

The gene calls are TRBV1 and TRBJ2-2; the tabulated D call, TRBD1, remains unverified against the DNA. TRBV1 constitutes a pseudogene. The CDR3 spans 20 residues. The CDR3 loop reads CTSSQEPLRTAISRPGELFF. The DNA of the CDR3 is TGCACCAGCAGCCAGGAACCCCTGAGGACAGCTATCAGTCGGCCCGGGGAGCTGTTTTTT.

DNA for the CDR3: TGTGCCAGTAGTCTGGGCCCAAAAGGCACAGATACGCAGTATTTT. As protein: CASSLGPKGTDTQYF. V and J are TRBV19 and TRBJ2-3; D gene uncertain. Germline-derived CDR1 and CDR2 are LNHDA and SQIVND (reference sequence). Between the trimmed V and J ends, which lost 5 bases and 1 base, there was a span of 13 bases. This CDR3 region has 15 residues.

This chain joins TRBV1 and TRBJ1-4; TRBD1, as called in the table, went unchecked against the DNA. TRBV1 has pseudogene status. The CDR3 runs to 16 residues. The CDR3 nucleotides are TGCACCAGCAGCCAAGATCATCAGGGGGCAAAGGAAAAACTGTTTTTT. Translation gives CTSSQDHQGAKEKLFF.

V gene TRBV5-4 combines with J gene TRBJ2-2; 8 bases are a match to TRBD1. Germline assignment: CDR1 SGHNT and CDR2 YYREEE (reference sequence). V shed 2 bases and J 4 bases; nucleotides not matched to a gene: 4. The CDR3 is 15 amino acids. CDR3 protein: CASSFSGTGTGELFF. The CDR3 nucleotides read TGTGCCAGCAGCTTCTCCGGGACAGGCACCGGGGAGCTGTTTTTT.

This rearrangement joins TRBV6-2 or TRBV6-3 to TRBJ1-5; D is possibly TRBD1 (5 bases). The ends were cut back, 2 bases at V and 6 bases at J, with 17 bases in the middle. CDR1 is MNHEY, CDR2 SVGEGT, per germline. The CDR3 totals 16 residues. CDR3 region: CASSYLSGQGGQPQHF. The CDR3 bases are TGTGCCAGCAGTTACCTCTCAGGGCAGGGAGGTCAGCCCCAGCATTTT.

This chain connects TRBV7-9 to TRBJ1-5; the D gene is possibly TRBD1 (6 bases). The CDR3 loop spans 16 amino acids. Germline CDR1 SEHNR, CDR2 FQNEAQ (reference sequence). The V end was cut by 0 bases, the J end by 2 bases, with 11 bases between. In DNA form, the CDR3 reads TGTGCCAGCAGCTTAGCGGACAGCAAGGGCAATCAGCCCCAGCATTTT. Translating gives CASSLADSKGNQPQHF. The full variable domain, completed using reference TRBV7-9 and TRBJ1-5, is DTGVSQNPRHKITKRGQNVTFRCDPISEHNRLYWYRQTLGQGPEFLTYFQNEAQLEKSRLLSDRFSAERPKGSFSTLEIQRTEQGDSAMYLCASSLADSKGNQPQHFGDGTRLSIL.

This clone was seen just once. The gene calls are TRBV12-3 or TRBV12-4 and TRBJ1-1; tentative D call: TRBD1 (6 bases). V was trimmed by 2 bases and J by 3 bases, leaving 7 bases between them. The CDR3 has 13 residues. The CDR3 region is CASSLSGDTEAFF. For the CDR3, the DNA is TGTGCCAGCAGTTTATCAGGGGACACTGAAGCTTTCTTT.

This CDR3 reads CASSFEEGNYGYTF. CDR3 sequence (DNA): TGTGCCAGCAGCTTCGAGGAGGGGAACTATGGCTACACCTTC. The chain uses TRBV7-9 and TRBJ1-2; a weak D match, TRBD1 (5 bases). V was cut by 3 bases and J by 2 bases, with 10 bases left in between. The CDR3 extends over 14 amino acids. The germline V gene encodes CDR1 SEHNR and CDR2 FQNEAQ (reference sequence).

This clone has more than one count but fewer than ten. The CDR3 DNA reads TGTGCCAGCAGCTTAGATCTAGGGAGCGGGGGGGCAGGAAATACGCAGTATTTT. Translated, it gives CASSLDLGSGGAGNTQYF. The rearrangement uses TRBV11-2 and TRBJ2-3, with TRBD2 identical over 10 bases. Germline V CDR1 and CDR2: SGHAT, FQNNGV. The CDR3 runs 18 residues. J lost 7 bases, V lost 0 bases, and 13 bases had no gene match.

The CDR3 region has the DNA TGTGCCAGCAGCTCCCGGACAGGGATAAATGAAAAACTGTTTTTT. This translates into CASSSRTGINEKLFF. The genes are TRBV7-8 and TRBJ1-4; TRBD1 matches 8 bases. Germline V gene sequence: CDR1 SGHVS, CDR2 FQNEAQ. This CDR3 has 15 amino acids. The trim removed 4 bases at V and 5 bases at J, leaving 6 bases unmatched.

V and J are TRBV6-1 and TRBJ1-6; a weak D match, TRBD1 (5 bases). Trimming pared 2 bases from V and 10 bases from J, leaving 15 bases between. The CDR3 runs 15 residues. Germline V gene lookup returns CDR1 MNHNS and CDR2 SASEGT. Here the CDR3 reads CASSEIRKGRSPLHF. The CDR3 nucleotides are TGTGCCAGCAGTGAAATAAGAAAGGGGCGGTCACCCCTCCACTTT.

The chain links TRBV3-1 (or the pseudogene TRBV3-2) to TRBJ1-1; tentative D call: TRBD1 (6 bases). CDR3 length: 14 amino acids. The V gene lost 4 bases and the J gene lost 4 bases, with 13 bases spanning the gap. Per the germline V gene, CDR1 is LGHDT and CDR2 is YNNKEL (reference sequence). CDR3 region: CASSLRGVGTEAFF. For the CDR3, the DNA is TGTGCCAGCAGCCTCAGGGGCGTCGGCACTGAAGCTTTCTTT.

This chain links TRBV6-5 with TRBJ1-2; D is possibly TRBD1 (6 bases). In germline, CDR1 is MNHEY, CDR2 SVGAGI. V was shortened by 9 bases and J by 5 bases, with 16 bases between the two germline ends. The CDR3 is 13 amino acids. Here the CDR3 DNA reads TGTGCCAGGGCCTCGGGGGGGCTTTATGGCTACACCTTC. Translating it yields CARASGGLYGYTF.

The CDR3 DNA reads as TGCAGCGGAGTTGCGAGCGGAGGAGAGACCCAGTACTTC. Its translation is CSGVASGGETQYF. This chain links TRBV29-1 with TRBJ2-5; D perhaps matches TRBD2 (5 bases). This CDR3 region has 13 residues. Trimming took 7 bases from V and 4 from J, leaving 16 bases between them. Germline CDR1 reads SQVTM; CDR2 reads ANQGSEA. Drawing the rest from reference TRBV29-1 and TRBJ2-5, the complete variable domain is SAVISQKPSRDICQRGTSLTIQCQVDSQVTMMFWYRQQPGQSLTLIATANQGSEATYESGFVIDKFPISRPNLTFSTLTVSNMSPEDSSIYLCSGVASGGETQYFGPGTRLLVL.

The chain recombines TRBV4-2 with TRBJ1-1; tentatively, D is TRBD1 (6 bases). The CDR3 is 18 amino acids. Germline V gene lookup returns CDR1 LGHNA and CDR2 YNFKEQ. V was cut by 1 base and J by 5 bases, with 23 bases left in between. The CDR3 DNA reads as TGTGCCAGCAGCCAAGGCACGGAGGCAGGGGCCCAAGGGACTGAAGCTTTCTTT. Translation: CASSQGTEAGAQGTEAFF.

The rearrangement links TRBV5-8 to TRBJ1-1, with unresolved D. Germline lookup yields CDR1 SGHTS and CDR2 YDEGEE. Trimming cost V 1 base and J 4 bases, with 8 bases left between them. The CDR3 covers 13 residues. DNA of the CDR3: TGTGCCAGCAGCTTGAGCAGGTTCACTGAAGCTTTCTTT. Translation gives CASSLSRFTEAFF.

The table lists this clone with a count of one. This sequence joins TRBV18 and TRBJ2-3; TRBD1 agrees at 7 bases. Germline values: CDR1 KGHSH, CDR2 LQKENI. Trimming at V came to 4 bases and at J to 4 bases, leaving 8 bases not matched to a gene. There are 15 residues in the CDR3. The CDR3 reads CASSQGQFSADTQYF. The CDR3 coding sequence is TGTGCCAGCTCACAGGGACAGTTCTCCGCAGATACGCAGTATTTT.

V usage is TRBV12-3 or TRBV12-4 and J usage is TRBJ2-3; tentatively, D is TRBD2 (5 bases). V lost 4 bases to trimming and J lost 2 bases, with 7 bases between them. The CDR3 contains 13 residues. CDR3 region: CASSWELTDTQYF. The CDR3 nucleotides read TGTGCCAGCAGTTGGGAGCTCACAGATACGCAGTATTTT.

J is TRBJ1-2 and V is TRBV19; 11 bases match TRBD1. The germline V gene has CDR1 LNHDA and CDR2 SQIVND (reference sequence). The CDR3 has 15 residues. The ends lost 5 bases at V and 4 bases at J; junction bases unmatched: 6. The CDR3 sequence is CASSPRTGGAYGYTF. DNA of the CDR3: TGTGCCAGTAGTCCCCGGACAGGGGGCGCCTATGGCTACACCTTC.

The chain links TRBV5-1 to TRBJ2-2, with D tentatively TRBD1 (6 bases). CDR3 size: 18 residues. Trimming took 4 bases from V and 0 from J, leaving 19 bases between them. Per the germline V gene, CDR1 is SGHRS and CDR2 is YFSETQ. CDR3 nucleotide sequence: TGCGCCAGCAGCGATAGGACAGTCCAAACCGCGAACACCGGGGAGCTGTTTTTT. Translating gives CASSDRTVQTANTGELFF.